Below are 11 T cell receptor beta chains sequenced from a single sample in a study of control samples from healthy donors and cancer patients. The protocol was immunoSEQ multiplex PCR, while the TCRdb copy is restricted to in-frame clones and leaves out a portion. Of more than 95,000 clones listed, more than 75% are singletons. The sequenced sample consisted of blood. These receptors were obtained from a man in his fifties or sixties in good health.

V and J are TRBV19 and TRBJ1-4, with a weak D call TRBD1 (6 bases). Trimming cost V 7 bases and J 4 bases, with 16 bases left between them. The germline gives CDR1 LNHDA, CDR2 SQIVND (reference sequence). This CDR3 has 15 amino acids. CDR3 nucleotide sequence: TGTGCCAGTAACGGACCAGGGGACCTTAATGAAAAACTGTTTTTT. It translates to CASNGPGDLNEKLFF.

The CDR3 region has the DNA TGTGCCAGCAGTGGAAAAGCGGGACTCCCTTACGAGCAGTACTTC. Translated, it gives CASSGKAGLPYEQYF. This chain connects TRBV25-1 to TRBJ2-7; 7 bases align to TRBD2. Germline loops: CDR1 MGHDK, CDR2 SYGVNS. V was pared by 4 bases and J by 4 bases, with 10 bases of the junction left unmatched. The CDR3 is 15 residues long.

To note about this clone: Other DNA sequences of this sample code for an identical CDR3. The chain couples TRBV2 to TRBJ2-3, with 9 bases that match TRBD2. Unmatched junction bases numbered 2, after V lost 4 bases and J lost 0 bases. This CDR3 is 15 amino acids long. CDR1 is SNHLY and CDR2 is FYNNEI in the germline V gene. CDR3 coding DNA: TGTGCCAGCAGTGGTAGCGGGGGAAGCACAGATACGCAGTATTTT. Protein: CASSGSGGSTDTQYF. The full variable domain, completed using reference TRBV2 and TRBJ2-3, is EPEVTQTPSHQVTQMGQEVILRCVPISNHLYFYWYRQILGQKVEFLVSFYNNEISEKSEIFDDQFSVERPDGSNFTLKIRSTKLEDSAMYFCASSGSGGSTDTQYFGPGTRLTVL.

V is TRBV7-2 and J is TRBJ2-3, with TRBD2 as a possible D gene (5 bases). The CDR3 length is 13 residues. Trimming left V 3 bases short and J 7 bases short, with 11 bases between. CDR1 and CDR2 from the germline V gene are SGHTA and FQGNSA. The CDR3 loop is CASSLRTPNTQYF. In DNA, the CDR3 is TGTGCCAGCAGCTTGCGGACTCCTAATACGCAGTATTTT.

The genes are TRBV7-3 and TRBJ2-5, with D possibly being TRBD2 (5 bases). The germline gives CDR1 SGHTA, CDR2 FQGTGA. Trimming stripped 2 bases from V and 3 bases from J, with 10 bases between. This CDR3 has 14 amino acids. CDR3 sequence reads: CASSLAGRKETQYF. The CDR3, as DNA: TGTGCCAGCAGCTTAGCGGGCAGAAAAGAGACCCAGTACTTC.

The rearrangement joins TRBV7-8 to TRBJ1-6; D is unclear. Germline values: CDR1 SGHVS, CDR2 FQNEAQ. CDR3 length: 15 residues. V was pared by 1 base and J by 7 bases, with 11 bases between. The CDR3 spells CASSLGRAANSPLHF. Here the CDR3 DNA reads TGTGCCAGCAGCTTAGGGCGGGCGGCGAATTCACCCCTCCACTTT.

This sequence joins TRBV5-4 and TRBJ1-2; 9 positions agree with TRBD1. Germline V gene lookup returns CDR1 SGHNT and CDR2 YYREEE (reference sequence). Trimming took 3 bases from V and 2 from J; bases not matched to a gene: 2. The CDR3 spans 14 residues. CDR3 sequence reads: CASSWDRANYGYTF. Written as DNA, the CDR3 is TGTGCCAGCAGCTGGGACAGGGCCAACTATGGCTACACCTTC. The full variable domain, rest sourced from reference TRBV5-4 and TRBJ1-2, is ETGVTQSPTHLIKTRGQQVTLRCSSQSGHNTVSWYQQALGQGPQFIFQYYREEENGRGNFPPRFSGLQFPNYSSELNVNALELDDSALYLCASSWDRANYGYTFGSGTRLTVV.

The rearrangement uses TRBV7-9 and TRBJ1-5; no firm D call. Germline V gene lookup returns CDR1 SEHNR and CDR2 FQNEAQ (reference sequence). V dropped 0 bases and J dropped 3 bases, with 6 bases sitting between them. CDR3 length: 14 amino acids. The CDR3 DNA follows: TGTGCCAGCAGCTTAGCAAATTCCAATCAGCCCCAGCATTTT. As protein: CASSLANSNQPQHF.

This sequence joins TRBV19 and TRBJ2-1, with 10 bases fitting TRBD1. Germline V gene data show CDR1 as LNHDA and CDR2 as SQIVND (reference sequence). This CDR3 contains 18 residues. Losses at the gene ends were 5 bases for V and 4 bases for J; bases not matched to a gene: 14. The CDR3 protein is CASSWGTGDFGGYNEQFF. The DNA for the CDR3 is TGTGCCAGTAGTTGGGGGACAGGGGACTTCGGGGGTTACAATGAGCAGTTCTTC.

CDR3 region: CASSQPGQGVSADTQYF. CDR3 nucleotides: TGTGCCAGCAGCCAACCGGGACAGGGGGTCTCGGCAGATACGCAGTATTTT. The chain joins TRBV3-1 (or the pseudogene TRBV3-2) to TRBJ2-3, with 11 bases matching TRBD1. V gave up 2 bases and J gave up 4 bases; unmatched junction bases: 8. The CDR3 is 17 residues long. Germline-derived CDR1 and CDR2 are LGHDT and YNNKEL (reference sequence).

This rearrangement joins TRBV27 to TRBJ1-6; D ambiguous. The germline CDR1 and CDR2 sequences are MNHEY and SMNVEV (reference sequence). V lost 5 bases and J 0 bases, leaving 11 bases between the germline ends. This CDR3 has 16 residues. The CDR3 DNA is TGTGCCAGCAGTGATGTCAGGAGCTCCTATAATTCACCCCTCCACTTT. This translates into CASSDVRSSYNSPLHF.